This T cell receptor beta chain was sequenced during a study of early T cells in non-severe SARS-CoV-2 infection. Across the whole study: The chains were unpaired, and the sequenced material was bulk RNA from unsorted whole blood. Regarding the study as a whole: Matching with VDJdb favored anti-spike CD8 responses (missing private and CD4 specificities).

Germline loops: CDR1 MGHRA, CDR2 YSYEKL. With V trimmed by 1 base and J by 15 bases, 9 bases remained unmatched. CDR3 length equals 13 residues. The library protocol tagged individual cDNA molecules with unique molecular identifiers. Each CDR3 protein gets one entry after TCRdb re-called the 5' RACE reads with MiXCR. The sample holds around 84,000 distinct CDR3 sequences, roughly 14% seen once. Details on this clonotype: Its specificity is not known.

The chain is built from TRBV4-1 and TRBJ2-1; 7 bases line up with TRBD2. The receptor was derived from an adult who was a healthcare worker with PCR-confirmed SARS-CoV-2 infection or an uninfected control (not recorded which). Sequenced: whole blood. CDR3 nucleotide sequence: TGCGCCAGCAGCCAAGCGGGGAGGGAGAGGGGGTTCTTC. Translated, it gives CASSQAGRERGFF.